These T cell receptor beta chains were read from a single sample in a study of follicular helper T cells after annual influenza vaccination. The repertoire was sequenced with immunoSEQ multiplex PCR; TCRdb's copy has only in-frame clones and lacks some. The sample lists about 9,000 clones; approximately 80% were seen once. Sequenced here: CXCR5+ CD38- circulating T follicular helper cells from blood, sampled 7 days after influenza vaccination. Receptors were obtained from an adult who received the influenza vaccine. The CDR3 runs from the conserved cysteine through the conserved F or W. Fields, in order: V gene, CDR3 length, J gene, CDR3 protein.

TRBV2,15,TRBJ2-1,CASRLFGGSYNEQFF
TRBV5-6,13,TRBJ1-5,CASSLGVDQPQHF
TRBV14,15,TRBJ2-1,CASSQGASGVNEQFF
TRBV4-1,15,TRBJ1-5,CASSQDQGFPPAQHF
TRBV29-1,13,TRBJ1-1,CSVAGQGNTEAFF
TRBV25-1,14,TRBJ2-5,CASSPAMYQETQYF
TRBV30,16,TRBJ2-2,CAWNPGLAGAAGELFF
TRBV28,15,TRBJ2-7,CASTGLGDLLRKQYF
TRBV7-2,12,TRBJ2-3,CASSLSRDTQYF
TRBV2,14,TRBJ2-5,CASCAGEGPETQYF
TRBV18,13,TRBJ2-5,CASSRDQQETQYF
TRBV18,14,TRBJ1-5,CASSPKGGDQPQHF
TRBV28,15,TRBJ1-4,CASSLLKAGDEKLFF
TRBV28,13,TRBJ1-2,CASSSGQGGGYTF
TRBV2,11,TRBJ2-7,CASSEETKKYF
TRBV4-2,17,TRBJ2-7,CASSQEFNRAGSYEQYF
TRBV11-2,13,TRBJ1-2,CASSLARNYGYTF
TRBV6-5,13,TRBJ2-4,CATQDRGWGIQYF
TRBV28,14,TRBJ1-2,CASSLSASWYGYTF
TRBV7-2,14,TRBJ1-1,CASSSGGVRTEAFF
TRBV2,14,TRBJ1-1,CASSPQGLGTEAFF
TRBV19,13,TRBJ1-5,CASGGAGNQPQHF
TRBV30,14,TRBJ2-6,CAWSTGSGANVLTF
TRBV12-5,15,TRBJ2-3,CASGPGTAYTDTQYF
TRBV2,14,TRBJ2-7,CASSRDARSYEQYF
TRBV18,17,TRBJ2-7,CASSPPGAGGNSYEQYF